The next 5 T cell receptor beta chains were all read from a single sample in a study of cytomegalovirus exposure and HLA in healthy donors. PCR used 60 Vbeta primers and 13 Jbeta primers. Repertoires were generated with immunoSEQ multiplex PCR, while TCRdb's copy carries only in-frame clones and drops some. The data contain 150,000 to 200,000 clones, 81% of them singletons. The sequencing sample was made of PBMCs. The source is a woman aged 18-35 years in good health and CMV-seropositive.

The rearrangement uses TRBV11-2 and TRBJ1-6; D is unresolved. In germline, CDR1 is SGHAT, CDR2 FQNNGV. The CDR3 has 12 residues. V lost 5 bases and J lost 11, with 10 bases in between. The CDR3 region is CASSPATAPLHF. The DNA of the CDR3 is TGTGCCAGCAGCCCTGCAACTGCACCCCTCCACTTT.

The CDR3, as DNA: TGTGCCTGGAGGATCTCACCACTCGATTACAATGAGCAGTTCTTC. It is translated as CAWRISPLDYNEQFF. The rearrangement links TRBV30 to TRBJ2-1; D remains unclear. V lost 3 bases, J lost 4 bases, and 16 bases lay in between. The CDR3 has 15 residues. Germline values: CDR1 GTSNPN, CDR2 SVGIG (reference sequence).

This rearrangement joins TRBV6-9 to TRBJ2-7; D is possibly TRBD2 (5 bases). Trimming shortened V by 8 bases and J by 4 bases, and 18 bases separated the two germline ends. The germline V gene encodes CDR1 MNHGY and CDR2 SVAAGI. This CDR3 spans 14 amino acids. CDR3 sequence (DNA): TGTGCCAGCGCCCCCCTCGAGAGGGTTTACGAGCAGTACGTC. Residues: CASAPLERVYEQYV.

The J gene is TRBJ2-6, the V gene TRBV15; maybe TRBD2 (5 bases). Trimming removed 0 bases at V and 0 bases at J, with 6 bases between. The CDR3 length is 16 residues. The germline gives CDR1 LNHNV, CDR2 YYDKDF (reference sequence). The DNA for the CDR3 is TGTGCCACCAGCAGAGACCGGGACTCTGGGGCCAACGTCCTGACTTTC. The encoded protein is CATSRDRDSGANVLTF.

The CDR3: CASGAFGGTEAFF. The CDR3 DNA reads TGTGCTAGTGGTGCCTTCGGGGGGACTGAAGCTTTCTTT. The chain couples TRBV12-5 to TRBJ1-1; maybe TRBD1 (5 bases). Germline CDR1 is LGHNT and CDR2 is FRNRAP. CDR3 length: 13 amino acids. V was trimmed by 5 bases and J by 5 bases, leaving 12 bases between them.